These T cell receptor beta chains were read from a single sample in a study of identical twins. In TCRdb, the 5' RACE reads were re-called with MiXCR into one record per CDR3 protein. The table includes nearly 650,000 distinct CDR3 sequences, under 8.5% detected once. These data were also reused for a study on yellow fever vaccine responses in identical twins.

The sample taken for sequencing was PBMCs. The receptors derive from a woman aged 18-29 years in good health. Both conserved end residues are part of each CDR3. D genes are given only for firm matches. Where a row states a size, it is once, few, many or the class of an expanded clone; other rows omit it.

>TRBV14|.|TRBJ2-7|.|13
CASSQGQNYEQYF
TGTGCCAGCAGCCAAGGACAGAACTACGAGCAGTACTTC
>TRBV3-1|few|TRBJ2-6|.|19
CASSQFSGTDISGANVLTF
TGTGCCAGCAGCCAATTTTCAGGGACGGACATCTCTGGGGCCAACGTCCTGACTTTC
>TRBV12-3/TRBV12-4|many|TRBJ2-3|.|16
CASSLRRDGPTDTQYF
TGTGCCAGCAGTCTTCGCCGGGACGGGCCCACAGATACGCAGTATTTT
>TRBV28|few|TRBJ2-3|TRBD2|18
CVSSSGTSGNHSTDTQYF
TGTGTCAGCAGCTCTGGGACTAGCGGGAACCATTCCACAGATACGCAGTATTTT
>TRBV24-1|few|TRBJ2-1|.|13
CATSDHIYREQFF
TGTGCCACCAGTGACCACATCTACCGGGAGCAGTTCTTC
>TRBV4-1|few|TRBJ2-1|TRBD2|18
CASSQTLTTSGLYNEQFF
TGCGCCAGCAGCCAAACCCTCACGACTAGCGGGCTATACAATGAGCAGTTCTTC
>TRBV20-1|few|TRBJ2-1|.|11
CSAGRYNEQFF
TGCAGTGCCGGGCGGTACAATGAGCAGTTCTTC
>TRBV19|many|TRBJ1-5|.|15
CASSIMVWQHQPQHF
TGTGCCAGTAGTATAATGGTCTGGCAGCATCAGCCCCAGCATTTT
>TRBV15|many|TRBJ2-3|TRBD2|15
CATSPGLAGADTQYF
TGTGCCACCAGCCCAGGACTAGCGGGAGCGGATACGCAGTATTTT
>TRBV20-1|.|TRBJ2-1|.|12
CSARGLLNEQFF
TGCAGTGCTAGAGGATTGCTCAATGAGCAGTTCTTC
>TRBV24-1|.|TRBJ2-2|TRBD1|15
CATSDVTGVTGELFF
TGTGCCACCAGTGATGTGACAGGGGTGACCGGGGAGCTGTTTTTT
>TRBV12-3/TRBV12-4|few|TRBJ2-7|.|12
CASNSGVAEQYF
TGTGCCAGCAACTCAGGGGTGGCGGAGCAGTACTTC
>TRBV5-1|many|TRBJ2-3|TRBD2|17
CASSSNLLAGVSDTQYF
TGCGCCAGCAGCTCAAACCTACTAGCGGGAGTATCGGATACGCAGTATTTT
>TRBV4-1|many|TRBJ2-1|TRBD2|17
CASSPSGWGLADNEQFF
TGCGCCAGCAGCCCAAGTGGATGGGGACTAGCGGACAATGAGCAGTTCTTC
>TRBV6-1|few|TRBJ2-2|.|15
CASSRNRQVTGELFF
TGTGCCAGCAGTAGGAACCGACAGGTCACCGGGGAGCTGTTTTTT
>TRBV4-1|many|TRBJ2-7|TRBD1|16
CASSQVRQGLAYEQYF
TGCGCCAGCAGCCAAGTTAGACAGGGATTAGCCTACGAGCAGTACTTC
>TRBV5-1|.|TRBJ2-7|TRBD2|17
CASSLVLAGEYPNEQYF
TGCGCCAGCAGCTTGGTACTAGCGGGAGAATATCCCAACGAGCAGTACTTC
>TRBV7-2|few|TRBJ2-3|.|15
CASSLRDLMGDTQYF
TGTGCCAGCAGCCTACGGGACCTAATGGGAGATACGCAGTATTTT
>TRBV24-1|.|TRBJ2-1|.|12
CATSDYTGEQFF
TGTGCCACCAGTGATTACACTGGTGAGCAGTTCTTC
>TRBV12-5|many|TRBJ2-1|.|16
CASGLVRGTVYNEQFF
TGTGCTAGTGGTTTGGTACGCGGGACTGTATACAATGAGCAGTTCTTC
>TRBV4-1|.|TRBJ2-3|TRBD1|17
CASSQNNRDREANTQYF
TGCGCCAGCAGCCAAAACAACCGGGACAGGGAAGCGAATACGCAGTATTTT
>TRBV6-5|.|TRBJ2-2|TRBD2|17
CASSYSSSGGNTGELFF
TGTGCCAGCAGTTACTCATCTAGCGGGGGTAACACCGGGGAGCTGTTTTTT
>TRBV10-3|.|TRBJ2-1|TRBD1|17
CAISGRQGSNSYNEQFF
TGTGCCATCAGTGGTAGACAGGGATCAAACTCCTACAATGAGCAGTTCTTC
>TRBV5-1|few|TRBJ2-3|.|16
CASSSYFREVGDTQYF
TGCGCCAGCAGCTCTTACTTTAGGGAGGTTGGAGATACGCAGTATTTT
>TRBV28|.|TRBJ2-6|.|16
CASSLYYSSGANVLTF
TGTGCCAGCAGTTTATACTACAGCTCTGGGGCCAACGTCCTGACTTTC